This TCR beta chain was retrieved from a study of shared clonotypes between healthy human individuals. Study at large: Researchers assigned three CD4 naive, three CD4 memory, two CD8 naive and one CD8 memory plate to each donor. Study-level findings and limits: With a few donors compared, 4% to 5% of naive CD4 clonotypes were shared. Only blood was sampled; tissue repertoires likely differ.

Of note for this clone: Its antigen is unknown.

Germline values: CDR1 KGHSH, CDR2 LQKENI. Trimming cost V 8 bases and J 7 bases; bases outside gene matches: 5. The CDR3 totals 13 residues. Authors' processing steps: Junction-only immunoSEQ data arrived without quality scores, meaning filtering differed. Profiling relied on immunoSEQ multiplex PCR, and the TCRdb table lists in-frame clones only, not all of them. V, J and clone size were drawn from that table, and D and trimming were deduced from the DNA. Among 150,000 to 200,000 clones listed, 66% were seen once. Sequencing was carried out using memory CD4+ T cells sorted from blood. The subset: CD45RA-negative fraction. The J gene is TRBJ1-4, the V gene TRBV18; 9 bases align to TRBD1. The origin of this receptor is a man aged 25-40 years in good health. Here the CDR3 DNA reads TGTGCCAGCACAGGGACAGGGAGTGAAAAACTGTTTTTT. Amino acids: CASTGTGSEKLFF.